The rows below give T cell receptor beta chains drawn from one sample of a study of blood T cell repertoires in COVID-19. Here immunoSEQ multiplex PCR was the method, and the copy in TCRdb shows in-frame clones only, minus some. Of some 490,000 clones listed, 80% to 90% are singletons. Sample: PBMCs or T cells enriched from blood (not recorded which). These TCRs come from a woman aged 55-69 years who had recovered from COVID-19. Both conserved end residues are part of each CDR3. Each record gives: V gene, clone size, CDR3 protein. A row's size may be missing; if present it is once, few, many or a size class.

>TRBV12-5|-
CASGPNWDWTGGAERNTEAFF
>TRBV19|-
CASSTVSGNTIYF
>TRBV6-5|-
CASRGGAYNEQFF
>TRBV5-4|-
CASSLSSGSGNIQYF
>TRBV10-3|once
CAISELAGNSDTQYF
>TRBV5-6|-
CASSLGGNEQFF
>TRBV12-5|-
CASGLSRTEGSNQPQHF
>TRBV10-3|-
CAISEGGSNSPLHF
>TRBV4-1|-
CASSQDRQGSGNTIYF
>TRBV27|-
CASSARDRAYEQYF
>TRBV11-2|-
CASSSDRGRTEAFF
>TRBV5-4|-
CASTWDRNYEQYF
>TRBV7-8|once
CASSLGAGMYNEQFF
>TRBV7-9|-
CASSLRGAGASYEQYF
>TRBV2|-
CASRGGLPGNQPQHF
>TRBV7-9|once
CASSFRDRGNTGELFF
>TRBV24-1|-
CATSEGQGLSSGNTIYF
>TRBV2|-
CASSVSKNIQYF
>TRBV14|-
CASSQVGQGNSPLHF
>TRBV25-1|-
CASSEWSGAYDGYTF
>TRBV5-1|-
CASSPGQGGFMNTEAFF
>TRBV7-9|-
CASSTNNSPLHF
>TRBV11-2|once
CASSQTDSYGYTF
>TRBV20-1|-
CSASRGREQYF
>TRBV9|-
CASSVDGFGGEKLFF
>TRBV6-1|once
CASSERQGGNSPLHF
>TRBV6-5|once
CASSLAGTGVGYTF
>TRBV19|few
CASRETYTEAFF
>TRBV28|-
CASSYTGNSGNTIYF
>TRBV2|-
CASRAPNEKLFF
>TRBV2|-
CASPRTREADTQYF
>TRBV13|-
CASSRSGQGIDGYTF
>TRBV3-1/TRBV3-2|-
CASSLIRDRQETQYF